Reported below is one TCR beta chain. It has no known antigen specificity. No base quality information exists; no much larger clone differs at one position. These data originate in a study of T-cell reconstitution after alpha-beta-depleted transplantation in children (dated by TCRdb to between 2015 and 2016). About the full investigation: Using TCR repertoire profiling, the study quantitatively followed how T-cell immune reconstitution unfolded in children after TCRalphabeta/CD19-depleted allogeneic hematopoietic cell transplantation.

The treatment or condition tag for this specimen amounts to: allogeneic hematopoietic cell transplantation with graft depleted of TCRalphabeta T cells and CD19 B cells. The transplant recipients were children given TCRalphabeta/CD19-depleted allogeneic hematopoietic cell grafts. V was cut back by 3 bases and J by 1 base, leaving a gap of 15 bases between them. CDR1 MGHDK and CDR2 SYGVNS were looked up in the germline V gene. The CDR3 has 16 amino acids, counting the end cysteine and phenylalanine. CDR3 DNA only is kept here, 48 bases in frame from base 1. Library preparation was by PCR. For sequencing, an Illumina HiSeq 2500 was employed. TCR library preparation used molecular barcoding, with unique molecular identifiers applied to normalize quantification of the TCRbeta repertoire. TCRdb reanalyzed the raw reads on its own, using fastp at Q25 for trimming and MiXCR for clone calling, and kept in-frame beta chains. Each CDR3 protein gets just one entry, which takes the most common genes and DNA from the rows behind it. This sample lists 60,000 to 85,000 distinct CDR3 sequences; around 18% were detected once. Together, the top ten hold about half of the sample.

Paper-wide results and their limitations: The apparently early recovery of alphabetaT-cell counts about two months after transplant reportedly depended on only several hundred rapidly expanded clones that came from non-depleted graft cells. In some patients, high TCRbeta diversity at day 60 was attributed to recipient T cells and intrathymic progenitors that had survived conditioning. Over subsequent months, a decline in hyperexpanded clone frequencies was noted, and after one year, T-cell counts and TCRbeta diversity were mostly ascribed to newly produced T cells.

The rearranged chain carries TRBV25-1 and TRBJ2-5; a tentative D call is TRBD1 (7 bases match). The material sequenced was PBMCs, mostly from graft donor cells, taken 360 days after TCRalphabeta/CD19-depleted stem cell transplant. The TCR sequence derives from a male patient aged 2-10 years who had a stem cell transplant for acute lymphoblastic leukemia, so the T cells may come from the graft donor. CDR3 region: CASSDDREVSQETQYF. The sequenced DNA: TGTGCCAGCAGTGACGACAGGGAGGTCTCCCAAGAGACCCAGTACTTC. This CDR3, with the reference TRBV25-1 and TRBJ2-5 proteins standing in past its ends, gives the full variable domain EADIYQTPRYLVIGTGKKITLECSQTMGHDKMYWYQQDPGMELHLIHYSYGVNSTEKGDLSSESTVSRIRTEHFPLTLESARPSHTSQYLCASSDDREVSQETQYFGPGTRLLVL.